This record looks at one TCR beta chain sequence and its context. Its antigen is unknown. Data came from immunoSEQ multiplex PCR; TCRdb stores just in-frame clones and leaves some out. The repertoire has approximately 20,000 clones, approximately 80% of them found once; the top ten carry around 20%. This sample is drawn from a study of OX40 agonist ivuxolimab in advanced cancers. Study-wide background: Administration of intravenous ivuxolimab to patients occurred every 2 weeks at 0.01 to 10 mg/kg. A diagnosis of hepatocellular carcinoma, melanoma, renal cell or head and neck cancer was present in dose-escalation patients. Three dose-escalation patients had partial responses: one with hepatocellular carcinoma and two with cutaneous melanoma.

V shed 5 bases, J shed 8 bases, and the junction held 8 bases outside the gene matches. The CDR3 consists of 14 residues. The germline V gene has CDR1 SGHTA and CDR2 FQGNSA. Study-wide findings and caveats: Clonal expansion among partial responders at 0.1-3.0 mg/kg ranked near the lowest.

The receptor comes from an adult with an advanced solid tumor such as melanoma, head and neck, liver or kidney cancer. The sample was CD4+ or CD8+ T cells sorted from blood, taken in a trial of the OX40 agonist ivuxolimab. This chain links TRBV7-2 with TRBJ1-4; 7 nucleotides line up with TRBD1. The CDR3 DNA is TGTGCCAGCAGCCCTCCGGGACAGCGCGAAAAACTGTTTTTT. Translation: CASSPPGQREKLFF.